Listed below are T cell receptor beta chains from one sample, sequenced in a study of control samples from healthy donors and cancer patients. TCRdb's copy holds only in-frame clones and misses some; the assay was immunoSEQ multiplex PCR. This table has just under 75,000 clones, approximately 84% appearing once. Sequencing input: blood. All receptors derive from a woman aged 45-65 years in good health. Both conserved end residues are part of each CDR3. Fields, in order: clone size, J gene, V gene, D gene, CDR3 protein. A D gene is named only where the DNA matches it firmly. Expanded clones get a size class; other rows say once, few or many, or leave the size out.

size: NA; J: TRBJ2-5; V: TRBV5-1; D: NA; CDR3: CASSFGDRGQETQYF
size: NA; J: TRBJ2-1; V: TRBV9; D: NA; CDR3: CASSVGGEAYNEQFF
size: NA; J: TRBJ1-1; V: TRBV6-9; D: TRBD1; CDR3: CASSPRTGWYTEAFF
size: NA; J: TRBJ1-1; V: TRBV29-1; D: NA; CDR3: CSVNGDMNTEAFF
size: NA; J: TRBJ2-2; V: TRBV5-1; D: TRBD1; CDR3: CASSLATGLNTGELFF
size: NA; J: TRBJ2-1; V: TRBV6-5; D: NA; CDR3: CASNSFSGVHEQFF
size: few; J: TRBJ1-4; V: TRBV3-1/TRBV3-2; D: NA; CDR3: CASSQDHRTAEKLFF
size: NA; J: TRBJ1-5; V: TRBV2; D: NA; CDR3: CASSEGLGSNQPQHF
size: NA; J: TRBJ2-7; V: TRBV29-1; D: NA; CDR3: CSVAPGELEQYF
size: NA; J: TRBJ2-1; V: TRBV9; D: TRBD2; CDR3: CASSAWTSGKGRYNEQFF
size: NA; J: TRBJ1-4; V: TRBV14; D: NA; CDR3: CASSLGFEKLFF
size: once; J: TRBJ2-7; V: TRBV9; D: NA; CDR3: CASSVGGWGHSYEQYF
size: NA; J: TRBJ2-3; V: TRBV19; D: NA; CDR3: CASSKSVVGGRTDTQYF
size: NA; J: TRBJ1-5; V: TRBV30; D: NA; CDR3: CAWGPPRGAGNQPQHF
size: NA; J: TRBJ1-1; V: TRBV3-1/TRBV3-2; D: NA; CDR3: CASSRGGRGEAFF
size: NA; J: TRBJ1-4; V: TRBV9; D: TRBD1; CDR3: CASSVEPTGGREKLFF
size: NA; J: TRBJ2-7; V: TRBV10-3; D: NA; CDR3: CAISERGQGEYEQYF
size: NA; J: TRBJ2-7; V: TRBV5-7; D: NA; CDR3: CASSRSGAENPYEQYF
size: NA; J: TRBJ2-7; V: TRBV7-9; D: NA; CDR3: CASSPPGTRAGYEQYF
size: NA; J: TRBJ2-7; V: TRBV7-6; D: NA; CDR3: CASSSPVGYEQYF
size: NA; J: TRBJ2-6; V: TRBV10-1; D: NA; CDR3: CASSKDNRGANVLTF
size: NA; J: TRBJ2-7; V: TRBV4-1; D: TRBD1; CDR3: CASSQAGTGTYEQYF
size: NA; J: TRBJ2-2; V: TRBV7-3; D: TRBD2; CDR3: CASSFYSGSASSGELFF
size: NA; J: TRBJ2-2; V: TRBV11-3; D: NA; CDR3: CASSSVAGVGGELFF
size: NA; J: TRBJ2-7; V: TRBV6-2/TRBV6-3; D: NA; CDR3: CASSLYSVYEQYF
size: NA; J: TRBJ1-2; V: TRBV11-2; D: NA; CDR3: CASSPRQGGTFGYTF
size: few; J: TRBJ2-3; V: TRBV7-9; D: NA; CDR3: CALTGRRENTQYF
size: NA; J: TRBJ2-2; V: TRBV3-1/TRBV3-2; D: TRBD2; CDR3: CASSQVTSGRPGELFF
size: once; J: TRBJ1-2; V: TRBV28; D: NA; CDR3: CASSLPANGYTF